A single TCR beta chain is shown here with its context. These data are taken from a study of T cell changes during pregnancy in multiple sclerosis. The assay was immunoSEQ multiplex PCR, and TCRdb's table has in-frame clones only and misses some. Of 70,000 to 85,000 clones listed, 92% are singletons. Specimen: peripheral blood, collected before pregnancy. This receptor was identified in a female donor with multiple sclerosis, enrolled in a pregnancy study.

Here the CDR3 reads CSATGVREQYF. DNA for the CDR3: TGCAGTGCCACAGGGGTAAGGGAGCAGTACTTC. The chain combines TRBV20-1 with TRBJ2-7; 7 bases line up with TRBD1. V was pared by 6 bases and J by 7 bases, with 6 bases of the junction left unmatched. The V gene's germline CDR1 is DFQATT and CDR2 SNEGSKA (reference sequence). The CDR3 spans 11 residues.